The 24 T cell receptor beta chains below come from one sample, sequenced in a study of T cell changes during pregnancy in multiple sclerosis. Sequencing was performed with immunoSEQ multiplex PCR; in TCRdb, only in-frame clones are kept and a portion is missing. The sample lists about 40,000 clones; around 90% were seen once. Sequenced here: CD4+ T cells from peripheral blood mononuclear cells, sampled in the third trimester of pregnancy. The receptors were gathered from a female donor with multiple sclerosis, enrolled in a pregnancy study.

The genes are TRBV29-1 and TRBJ1-2; tentative D call: TRBD1 (5 bases). This CDR3 is 10 amino acids long. Germline loops: CDR1 SQVTM, CDR2 ANQGSEA. Trimming took 4 bases from V and 7 from J, leaving 7 bases between them. CDR3 in amino acids: CSVGTTGYTF. The CDR3 coding sequence is TGCAGCGTTGGGACAACTGGCTACACCTTC.

This clone was counted a single time. V is TRBV2 and J is TRBJ2-2; 9 nucleotides align to TRBD2. Germline assignment: CDR1 SNHLY and CDR2 FYNNEI. This CDR3 is built from 16 residues. The trim removed 2 bases at V and 4 bases at J, leaving 5 bases unmatched. CDR3 in amino acids: CASSEFGGRATGELFF. The DNA for the CDR3 is TGTGCCAGCAGTGAATTTGGCGGGAGGGCCACCGGGGAGCTGTTTTTT.

The chain couples TRBV27 to TRBJ2-7, with 7 bases aligning to TRBD1. The V segment lost 10 bases and the J segment 3 bases; nucleotides outside the gene matches: 18. The CDR3 is 16 amino acids. Germline CDR1 MNHEY, CDR2 SMNVEV (reference sequence). CDR3 sequence (DNA): TGTGCCACCACTGACAGGGCAAACCGGTTAGGCTACGAGCAGTACTTC. Its translation: CATTDRANRLGYEQYF.

This chain's CDR3 is CASSRYQETQYF. The CDR3 DNA sequence: TGTGCCAGCAGCCGGTACCAAGAGACCCAGTACTTC. The rearrangement joins TRBV7-2 to TRBJ2-5; D ambiguous. The CDR3 extends over 12 amino acids. CDR1 is SGHTA, CDR2 FQGNSA, per germline. The ends were cut back, 5 bases at V and 0 bases at J, with 4 bases in the middle.

This chain joins TRBV6-1 and TRBJ1-2; 9 bases align to TRBD1. V lost 5 bases, J lost 7 bases, and 11 bases stayed unmatched. CDR1 is MNHNS and CDR2 is SASEGT in the germline V gene. The CDR3 spans 15 residues. CDR3 amino acids: CASSRPGTGLGGYTF. The CDR3 nucleotides are TGTGCCAGCAGTCGTCCCGGGACAGGGCTGGGTGGCTACACCTTC.

The genes are TRBV7-6 and TRBJ2-3, with 7 positions matching TRBD1. Germline CDR1 SGHVS, CDR2 FNYEAQ. The CDR3 contains 17 residues. Losses at the gene ends were 4 bases for V and 6 bases for J; bases not matched to a gene: 16. The CDR3 DNA reads as TGTGCCAGCAGCTCTCGGGTCGCCGGGACAGCTGCCGATACGCAGTATTTT. Translating it yields CASSSRVAGTAADTQYF.

This clone was observed at least ten times. The CDR3 DNA sequence: TGTGCCAGCAGCAAGGAAGGGAGCGGGTCTAATGAAAAACTGTTTTTT. It specifies CASSKEGSGSNEKLFF. The gene calls are TRBV2 and TRBJ1-4; D call uncertain. Trimming left V 6 bases short and J 3 bases short, with 17 bases between. The CDR3 totals 16 residues. Germline assignment: CDR1 SNHLY and CDR2 FYNNEI.

The chain links TRBV5-1 to TRBJ1-3; D perhaps matches TRBD1 (6 bases). CDR3 length equals 18 residues. CDR1 is SGHRS and CDR2 is YFSETQ in the germline V gene. V was cut by 2 bases and J by 0 bases, with 18 bases left in between. As DNA, the CDR3 is TGCGCCAGCAGCTTCCAGGGGAACACCCCGTACTCTGGAAACACCATATATTTT. It codes for CASSFQGNTPYSGNTIYF. Complete variable domain (other parts from reference TRBV5-1 and TRBJ1-3): KAGVTQTPRYLIKTRGQQVTLSCSPISGHRSVSWYQQTPGQGLQFLFEYFSETQRNKGNFPGRFSGRQFSNSRSEMNVSTLELGDSALYLCASSFQGNTPYSGNTIYFGEGSWLTVV.

The J gene is TRBJ1-3, the V gene TRBV6-1; D is uncertain. Trimming left V 3 bases short and J 1 base short, with 7 bases between. This CDR3 is 14 amino acids long. From germline, CDR1 is MNHNS and CDR2 SASEGT. This CDR3 is CASSDTGSGNTIYF. In DNA form, the CDR3 reads TGTGCCAGCAGTGATACGGGTTCTGGAAACACCATATATTTT.

The rearrangement uses TRBV7-7 and TRBJ2-2; no firm D call. Germline-derived CDR1 and CDR2 are SSHAT and FNYEAQ (reference sequence). The CDR3 is 15 residues long. Deletions cut 2 bases from V and 1 base from J, with 8 bases between. The CDR3 loop reads CASSLSPGNTGELFF. The CDR3 region has the DNA TGTGCCAGCAGCTTAAGTCCAGGGAACACCGGGGAGCTGTTTTTT.

V is TRBV14 and J is TRBJ2-7; TRBD2 might be the D (5 bases). CDR1 and CDR2 (germline): SGHDN, FVKESK. The ends were cut back, 4 bases at V and 4 bases at J, with 17 bases in the middle. CDR3 length: 15 amino acids. DNA of the CDR3: TGTGCCAGCAGCCGACAAAGCGGCGCCGGGTACGAGCAGTACTTC. Translated: CASSRQSGAGYEQYF.

This clone has a single count. V is TRBV12-5 and J is TRBJ2-1; TRBD2 aligns across 7 bases. J was trimmed by 8 bases and V by 7 bases; bases with no gene match: 11. CDR1 is LGHNT and CDR2 is FRNRAP in the germline V gene. CDR3 length: 14 amino acids. The CDR3 region has the DNA TGTGCTAGTGTACTGGGAGGGCCTAGGGATGAGCAGTTCTTC. This sequence encodes CASVLGGPRDEQFF.

The V and J genes are TRBV15 and TRBJ1-2, with D maybe TRBD1 (6 bases). Germline V lookup: CDR1 LNHNV, CDR2 YYDKDF (reference sequence). CDR3 length: 13 residues. The CDR3 DNA is TGTCACTCGACGGGGGGCGAGGACTATGGCTACACCTTC. Its translation: CHSTGGEDYGYTF.

The chain carries TRBV2 and TRBJ1-2, with D possibly matching TRBD1 (5 bases). This CDR3 is 21 amino acids long. Germline V gene data show CDR1 as SNHLY and CDR2 as FYNNEI. The ends were cut back, 6 bases at V and 0 bases at J, with 32 bases in the middle. The CDR3 DNA reads TGTGCCAGCAGACAACGGTCGGGTGGGGGGTATGATGGTAGCACTAACTATGGCTACACCTTC. The encoded protein is CASRQRSGGGYDGSTNYGYTF.

The gene calls are TRBV7-9 and TRBJ2-2; D perhaps matches TRBD1 (5 bases). Germline loops: CDR1 SEHNR, CDR2 FQNEAQ (reference sequence). With 1 base removed from V and 3 bases from J, the gap between germline ends came to 6 bases. The CDR3 runs 14 residues. This CDR3 is CASSLEGHTGELFF. CDR3 nucleotides: TGTGCCAGCAGCTTAGAGGGGCACACCGGGGAGCTGTTTTTT.

V and J are TRBV7-6 and TRBJ1-5, with TRBD1 identical over 9 bases. The germline V gene has CDR1 SGHVS and CDR2 FNYEAQ. Losses at the gene ends were 5 bases for V and 6 bases for J; bases not matched to a gene: 5. The CDR3 has 14 amino acids. CDR3: CASSGPGQGQPQHF. The CDR3 region has the DNA TGTGCCAGCAGCGGTCCGGGACAGGGTCAGCCCCAGCATTTT. The complete variable domain, with remaining parts taken from reference TRBV7-6 and TRBJ1-5, reads GAGVSQSPRYKVTKRGQDVALRCDPISGHVSLYWYRQALGQGPEFLTYFNYEAQQDKSGLPNDRFSAERPEGSISTLTIQRTEQRDSAMYRCASSGPGQGQPQHFGDGTRLSIL.

This chain links TRBV29-1 with TRBJ1-3; no clear D. The V gene lost 3 bases and the J gene lost 3 bases, with 12 bases spanning the gap. In germline, CDR1 is SQVTM, CDR2 ANQGSEA. The CDR3 runs 14 residues. CDR3 protein: CSVEKGVGGNTIYF. The CDR3 region has the DNA TGCAGCGTTGAGAAGGGAGTAGGTGGAAACACCATATATTTT.

The CDR3 is CASRFTAGGYTGELFF. CDR3 in DNA: TGTGCCAGCAGATTTACTGCAGGGGGATACACCGGGGAGCTGTTTTTT. V is TRBV6-6 and J is TRBJ2-2; TRBD1 matches 7 bases. CDR3 length equals 16 residues. Germline CDR1 MNHNY, CDR2 SVGAGI (reference sequence). J gave up 3 bases and V 6 bases, and 10 bases lay outside the gene matches.

The chain carries TRBV6-5 and TRBJ1-5, with 8 bases matching TRBD1. The V gene's germline CDR1 is MNHEY and CDR2 SVGAGI. The CDR3 has 15 amino acids. V lost 7 bases to trimming and J lost 7 bases; unmatched junction nucleotides: 12. The CDR3 nucleotides are TGTGCCAGCAAATCGGCCGGGACAGGAGGACAGCCCCAGCATTTT. Its protein product is CASKSAGTGGQPQHF.

V usage is TRBV10-2 and J usage is TRBJ2-7; D gene unclear. Trimming cost V 0 bases and J 0 bases, with 9 bases left between them. The CDR3 runs 15 residues. The V gene's germline CDR1 is WSHSY and CDR2 SAAADI. CDR3 DNA sequence: TGCGCCAGCAGTGAGTCTCCCCTCCCCTCCTACGAGCAGTACTTC. Its translation: CASSESPLPSYEQYF.

The rearrangement joins TRBV19 to TRBJ2-1; 12 nucleotides agree with TRBD2. Trimming at V came to 2 bases and at J to 8 bases, leaving 10 bases not matched to a gene. CDR3 length: 17 amino acids. CDR1 is LNHDA and CDR2 is SQIVND in the germline V gene (reference sequence). Written as DNA, the CDR3 is TGTGCCAGTAGTATACTTTGGACTAGCGGGATTAAGGATGAGCAGTTCTTC. Residues: CASSILWTSGIKDEQFF.

This clone was counted once. The V and J genes are TRBV19 and TRBJ2-5, with 12 bases matching TRBD2. Looked up from germline, CDR1 is LNHDA and CDR2 is SQIVND (reference sequence). V lost 3 bases to trimming and J lost 5 bases; unmatched junction nucleotides: 7. This CDR3 has 16 residues. CDR3 sequence (DNA): TGTGCCAGTAGTATCCTAGCGGGAGGGCCATGGGAGACCCAGTACTTC. This codes for CASSILAGGPWETQYF.

CDR3 sequence reads: CASSDWQRNTEAFF. For the CDR3, the DNA is TGTGCCAGCAGTGATTGGCAGCGGAACACTGAAGCTTTCTTT. The genes are TRBV6-1 and TRBJ1-1; D remains ambiguous. Trimming cost V 3 bases and J 1 base, with 9 bases left between them. This CDR3 has 14 amino acids. Germline V gene sequence: CDR1 MNHNS, CDR2 SASEGT.

This clone was seen once. This chain links TRBV5-1 with TRBJ1-5; D uncertain. The V gene's germline CDR1 is SGHRS and CDR2 YFSETQ. V gave up 0 bases and J gave up 4 bases, with 8 bases separating them. This CDR3 has 14 residues. The DNA for the CDR3 is TGCGCCAGCAGCTTGGACAGTCTAAATCAGCCCCAGCATTTT. This encodes CASSLDSLNQPQHF.